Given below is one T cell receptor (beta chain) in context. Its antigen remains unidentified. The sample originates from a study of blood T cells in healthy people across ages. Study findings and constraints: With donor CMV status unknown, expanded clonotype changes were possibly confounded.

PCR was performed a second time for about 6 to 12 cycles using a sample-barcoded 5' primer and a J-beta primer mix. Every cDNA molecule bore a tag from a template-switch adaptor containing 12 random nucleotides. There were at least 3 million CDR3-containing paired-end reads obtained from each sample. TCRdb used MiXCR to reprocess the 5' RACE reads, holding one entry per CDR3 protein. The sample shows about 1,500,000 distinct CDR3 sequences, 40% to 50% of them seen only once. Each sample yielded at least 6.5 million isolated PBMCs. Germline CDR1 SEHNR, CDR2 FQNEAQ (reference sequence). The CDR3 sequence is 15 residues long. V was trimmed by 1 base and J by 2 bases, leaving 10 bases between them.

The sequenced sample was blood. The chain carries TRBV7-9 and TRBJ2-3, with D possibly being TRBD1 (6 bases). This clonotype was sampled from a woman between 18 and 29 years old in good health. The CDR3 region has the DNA TGTGCCAGCAGCTTAGGACAGGAGATCACAGATACGCAGTATTTT. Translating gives CASSLGQEITDTQYF. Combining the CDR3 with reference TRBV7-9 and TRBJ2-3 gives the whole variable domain DTGVSQNPRHKITKRGQNVTFRCDPISEHNRLYWYRQTLGQGPEFLTYFQNEAQLEKSRLLSDRFSAERPKGSFSTLEIQRTEQGDSAMYLCASSLGQEITDTQYFGPGTRLTVL.